The 24 T cell receptor beta chains presented below share a single source sample, sequenced in a study of CD8 T cells in Susac syndrome. RNA, at about 0.5 to 1 ug, was reverse transcribed with random hexamers. TCRdb called the immunoSEQ multiplex PCR reads again in MiXCR, with one record for every CDR3 protein. The sample records approximately 210,000 distinct CDR3 sequences, about 95% being singletons. Material for sequencing was CD4+ T cells from PBMCs. These receptors all come from a human donor with multiple sclerosis.

The gene calls are TRBV5-6 and TRBJ2-7; D is uncertain. The germline gives CDR1 SGHDT, CDR2 YYEEEE. V lost 0 bases, J lost 3 bases, and 7 bases lay in between. CDR3 length: 13 residues. CDR3 DNA sequence: TGTGCCAGCAGCTTGGTACACAGCTACGAGCAGTACTTC. The encoded protein is CASSLVHSYEQYF.

The chain uses TRBV11-2 and TRBJ2-7; the match to TRBD2 covers 11 bases. Germline V lookup: CDR1 SGHAT, CDR2 FQNNGV. The CDR3 is made up of 14 amino acids. The ends lost 5 bases at V and 7 bases at J; junction bases unmatched: 7. The CDR3 spells CASSVSSGRSEQYF. The CDR3 DNA reads TGTGCCAGCAGCGTATCTAGCGGGAGGTCAGAGCAGTACTTC.

The chain links TRBV12-3 or TRBV12-4 to TRBJ2-7; unclear D gene. The CDR3 extends over 12 amino acids. V gave up 7 bases and J gave up 4 bases, with 11 bases separating them. The chain's CDR3 is CASTYFPYEQYF. The CDR3 DNA follows: TGTGCCAGCACCTACTTCCCATACGAGCAGTACTTC.

The V and J genes are TRBV13 and TRBJ1-3; D is undetermined. V lost 5 bases, J lost 5 bases, and 16 bases lay in between. Germline assignment: CDR1 PRHDT and CDR2 FYEKMQ (reference sequence). CDR3 size: 15 residues. The CDR3 DNA follows: TGTGCCAGCAGCACTACCTCGGATGGGAGAAACACCATATATTTT. This gives the protein CASSTTSDGRNTIYF.

In DNA form, the CDR3 reads TGTGCCAGCAGCTTAAAGGCGGGGGACTACAATGAGCAGTTCTTC. It yields the protein CASSLKAGDYNEQFF. This sequence joins TRBV7-3 and TRBJ2-1; 7 bases map to TRBD2. The germline gives CDR1 SGHTA, CDR2 FQGTGA. V shed 1 base and J 3 bases; nucleotides not matched to a gene: 3. The CDR3 length is 15 residues.

The chain couples TRBV27 to TRBJ2-1, with D perhaps TRBD1 (5 bases). Per the germline V gene, CDR1 is MNHEY and CDR2 is SMNVEV (reference sequence). CDR3 size: 17 residues. The V end was cut by 8 bases, the J end by 5 bases, with 25 bases between. The chain's CDR3 is CASVKVGRGETHNEQFF. In nucleotides, the CDR3 is TGTGCCAGCGTAAAAGTGGGGCGTGGGGAAACTCACAATGAGCAGTTCTTC.

The chain couples TRBV15 to TRBJ2-1; D unclear. Trimming removed 2 bases from V and 5 bases from J, with 13 bases in between. Germline V gene sequence: CDR1 LNHNV, CDR2 YYDKDF (reference sequence). This CDR3 is built from 15 residues. The CDR3 protein is CATSRLRVQNNEQFF. The CDR3 coding sequence is TGTGCCACCAGCAGACTCCGGGTACAGAACAATGAGCAGTTCTTC. Based on the CDR3 plus reference TRBV15 and TRBJ2-1, the full variable domain is DAMVIQNPRYQVTQFGKPVTLSCSQTLNHNVMYWYQQKSSQAPKLLFHYYDKDFNNEADTPDNFQSRRPNTSFCFLDIRSPGLGDTAMYLCATSRLRVQNNEQFFGPGTRLTVL.

This chain joins TRBV30 and TRBJ2-5; the match to TRBD2 covers 7 bases. The CDR3 runs 14 residues. Trimming removed 0 bases from V and 4 bases from J; junction bases left unmatched: 5. Germline CDR1 and CDR2: GTSNPN and SVGIG (reference sequence). The CDR3 sequence: CAWSVLGGGETQYF. The CDR3 DNA reads as TGTGCCTGGAGTGTATTGGGGGGGGGAGAGACCCAGTACTTC.

V gene TRBV12-3 or TRBV12-4 combines with J gene TRBJ1-3, with TRBD1 as a possible D gene (5 bases). The CDR3 has 15 residues. The V end lost 7 bases, the J end lost 3 bases, and 16 bases lay between the germline ends. CDR3 DNA: TGTGCCAGCACTACCTCCCGGGGGGATGGAAACACCATATATTTT. It yields the protein CASTTSRGDGNTIYF.

The chain combines TRBV29-1 with TRBJ2-3; no firm D call. CDR1 is SQVTM and CDR2 is ANQGSEA in the germline V gene. The CDR3 sequence is 12 residues long. V was clipped by 3 bases and J by 7 bases, with 11 bases between them. CDR3 nucleotide sequence: TGCAGCGTTGAGAGGCAGACAAATACGCAGTATTTT. Encoded protein: CSVERQTNTQYF.

V usage is TRBV5-1 and J usage is TRBJ2-5, with 9 bases matching TRBD1. Per germline, CDR1 SGHRS and CDR2 YFSETQ. The CDR3 is 16 amino acids. V shed 0 bases, J shed 7 bases, and the junction held 10 bases outside the gene matches. CDR3 coding DNA: TGCGCCAGCAGCTTGGACGGACAGGGGCTACAGCGGACCCAGTACTTC. Amino acids: CASSLDGQGLQRTQYF. Based on the CDR3 plus reference TRBV5-1 and TRBJ2-5, the full variable domain is KAGVTQTPRYLIKTRGQQVTLSCSPISGHRSVSWYQQTPGQGLQFLFEYFSETQRNKGNFPGRFSGRQFSNSRSEMNVSTLELGDSALYLCASSLDGQGLQRTQYFGPGTRLLVL.

The chain employs TRBV29-1 and TRBJ1-1; D is uncertain. V was cut by 6 bases and J by 7 bases, with 21 bases left in between. This CDR3 spans 14 amino acids. Germline CDR1 is SQVTM and CDR2 is ANQGSEA. The CDR3 DNA reads as TGCAGCGTCATGGGGAGAATCGCGGGGAGTGAAGCTTTCTTT. This sequence encodes CSVMGRIAGSEAFF.

V is TRBV4-1 and J is TRBJ1-6, with a tentative D call TRBD1 (5 bases). Trimming removed 0 bases at V and 5 bases at J, with 11 bases between. The CDR3 has 16 residues. Germline V gene data show CDR1 as MGHRA and CDR2 as YSYEKL. CDR3 in amino acids: CASSQDSTRDNSPLHF. The CDR3 bases are TGCGCCAGCAGCCAAGATTCCACCAGGGATAATTCACCCCTCCACTTT.

The chain uses TRBV24-1 and TRBJ2-5; no reliable D call. CDR3 length: 12 residues. The V end was cut by 3 bases, the J end by 4 bases, with 5 bases between. Germline assignment: CDR1 KGHDR and CDR2 SFDVKD. The CDR3 region is CATSDLGETQYF. Here the CDR3 DNA reads TGTGCCACCAGTGATCTCGGAGAGACCCAGTACTTC.

V is TRBV28 and J is TRBJ2-7, with TRBD2 as a possible D gene (6 bases). The CDR3 contains 17 residues. Germline CDR1 MDHEN, CDR2 SYDVKM. The V end was cut by 4 bases, the J end by 1 base, with 20 bases between. In DNA form, the CDR3 reads TGTGCCAGCAGTTACCCGAGCGTTCGGGGGTGGTCCTACGAGCAGTACTTC. Translated: CASSYPSVRGWSYEQYF.

This rearrangement joins TRBV7-9 to TRBJ2-1; D is ambiguous. The CDR3 loop spans 15 amino acids. Germline CDR1 reads SEHNR; CDR2 reads FQNEAQ (reference sequence). The germline V and J ends were trimmed by 5 bases and 0 bases, with 11 bases remaining between them. For the CDR3, the DNA is TGTGCCAGCAGCAAAACAGAGAGCTCCTACAATGAGCAGTTCTTC. It codes for CASSKTESSYNEQFF.

This clonotype has just one count. The chain is built from TRBV25-1 and TRBJ2-1, with D hard to call. From germline, CDR1 is MGHDK and CDR2 SYGVNS. The length of the CDR3 is 14 residues. V lost 7 bases and J 5 bases, leaving 15 bases between the germline ends. CDR3 loop: CASTKGGGNNEQFF. In nucleotides, the CDR3 is TGTGCCAGCACAAAGGGCGGCGGAAACAATGAGCAGTTCTTC. Drawing the rest from reference TRBV25-1 and TRBJ2-1, the complete variable domain is EADIYQTPRYLVIGTGKKITLECSQTMGHDKMYWYQQDPGMELHLIHYSYGVNSTEKGDLSSESTVSRIRTEHFPLTLESARPSHTSQYLCASTKGGGNNEQFFGPGTRLTVL.

This chain joins TRBV5-4 and TRBJ2-5; D assignment may be TRBD1 or TRBD2 (5 bases each). Germline V gene sequence: CDR1 SGHNT, CDR2 YYREEE (reference sequence). V dropped 1 base and J dropped 5 bases, with 9 bases sitting between them. The CDR3 runs to 13 residues. In DNA, the CDR3 is TGTGCCAGCAGCTTGCGGGGCCCGGAGACCCAGTACTTC. Residues: CASSLRGPETQYF.

The chain has TRBV9 and TRBJ2-2; possibly TRBD1 for D (5 bases). The length of the CDR3 is 17 residues. The germline V gene has CDR1 SGDLS and CDR2 YYNGEE. Trimming removed 0 bases at V and 7 bases at J, with 19 bases between. The CDR3 coding sequence is TGTGCCAGCAGCGTAGGGGTTCGCGGCAGGGTAGGCGGGGAGCTGTTTTTT. Its protein is CASSVGVRGRVGGELFF.

This chain links TRBV12-3 or TRBV12-4 with TRBJ2-1; D is possibly TRBD2 (6 bases). This CDR3 contains 15 residues. V lost 1 base to trimming and J lost 5 bases, with 12 bases between them. CDR3 in amino acids: CASSLGGTANNEQFF. CDR3 in DNA: TGTGCCAGCAGTTTAGGCGGGACGGCTAACAATGAGCAGTTCTTC.

The rearrangement joins TRBV28 to TRBJ1-3; D is uncertain. Between the trimmed V and J ends, which lost 4 bases and 9 bases, there was a span of 7 bases. Germline values: CDR1 MDHEN, CDR2 SYDVKM. This CDR3 spans 11 amino acids. As DNA, the CDR3 is TGTGCCAGCAGTTCTCTTGCCACCATATATTTT. Encoded protein: CASSSLATIYF.

The chain links TRBV20-1 to TRBJ2-7; 7 bases agree with TRBD1. V trimming: 7 bases; J trimming: 5 bases; junction bases outside the gene matches: 11. Germline CDR1 reads DFQATT; CDR2 reads SNEGSKA (reference sequence). This CDR3 region has 13 residues. The CDR3 DNA follows: TGCAGTGTTTCCGCGACAGGGCGGCACGAGCAGTACTTC. It yields the protein CSVSATGRHEQYF.

This chain links TRBV20-1 with TRBJ2-7, with no clear D. Germline lookup yields CDR1 DFQATT and CDR2 SNEGSKA (reference sequence). This CDR3 region has 11 residues. V was trimmed by 6 bases and J by 4 bases, leaving 10 bases between them. CDR3 DNA: TGCAGTGCCCCAACCGGGTACGAGCAGTACTTC. Translating it yields CSAPTGYEQYF.

The table lists this clonotype with a count of one. V and J are TRBV20-1 and TRBJ2-7; D may be TRBD1 (5 bases). Trimming left V 5 bases short and J 0 bases short, with 11 bases between. This CDR3 has 13 residues. Per germline, CDR1 DFQATT and CDR2 SNEGSKA (reference sequence). CDR3: CSARKDSSYEQYF. CDR3 nucleotide sequence: TGCAGTGCTCGCAAAGACAGCTCCTACGAGCAGTACTTC.